This is a list of T cell receptor beta chains from one sample in a study of T cell responses to AZD1222 COVID-19 vaccine. The protocol was immunoSEQ multiplex PCR, while the TCRdb copy is restricted to in-frame clones and leaves out a portion. The sample includes some 150,000 clones, 90% of them seen just once. The sequenced sample was peripheral blood, obtained 28 days after the second AZD1222 dose. The receptors shown here come from an adult who received the AZD1222 COVID-19 vaccine. Both conserved end residues are part of each CDR3. The D gene is left open where the match is weak. Size tells how often a clone was seen (once, few, many) or the class of an expanded clone, and some rows leave it out.

V: TRBV28; D: .; size: .; J: TRBJ2-7; DNA: TGTGCCAGCAGTCAACAGGTTCTCTACGAGCAGTACTTC; CDR3: CASSQQVLYEQYF
V: TRBV12-3/TRBV12-4; D: .; size: .; J: TRBJ1-2; DNA: TGTGCCAGCAGTTTAGGGCGGACTATGGGCTACACCTTC; CDR3: CASSLGRTMGYTF
V: TRBV2; D: .; size: .; J: TRBJ1-4; DNA: TGTGCCAGCAGGGAAAACCCGGACCTTGGGCTTAGAGGAAAACTGTTTTTT; CDR3: CASRENPDLGLRGKLFF
V: TRBV9; D: .; size: once; J: TRBJ2-7; DNA: TGTGCCAGCAGCCCCCGCCGGGGGCTAAATTCCTACGAGCAGTACTTC; CDR3: CASSPRRGLNSYEQYF
V: TRBV19; D: .; size: .; J: TRBJ1-5; DNA: TGTGCCAGTAGTATTGGGGAAGGCAATCAGCCCCAGCATTTT; CDR3: CASSIGEGNQPQHF
V: TRBV2; D: .; size: .; J: TRBJ2-5; DNA: TGTGCCAGCAGTCGGTCTTACCAAGAGACCCAGTACTTC; CDR3: CASSRSYQETQYF
V: TRBV6-1; D: .; size: .; J: TRBJ2-1; DNA: TGTGCCAGCAGTGATTTCCCGGGACTGAACCTCAATGAGCAGTTCTTC; CDR3: CASSDFPGLNLNEQFF
V: TRBV28; D: .; size: once; J: TRBJ2-1; DNA: TGTGCCAGCAGTTTAAGTTGGGCCCGGTGGGGGGTTGGTTCGAGTTCCTACAATGAGCAGTTCTTC; CDR3: CASSLSWARWGVGSSSYNEQFF
V: TRBV27; D: TRBD2; size: few; J: TRBJ2-1; DNA: TGTGCCAGCAAGACTAGCGGGAGGAAGGATGAGCAGTTCTTC; CDR3: CASKTSGRKDEQFF
V: TRBV6-5; D: TRBD1; size: .; J: TRBJ1-4; DNA: TGTGCCAGCAGTTACTCGGACAGGGCCCATGAAAAACTGTTTTTT; CDR3: CASSYSDRAHEKLFF
V: TRBV7-9; D: .; size: .; J: TRBJ2-6; DNA: TGTGCCAGCAGCTTAGCGGGATCGGGTACTCGGGCCAACGTCCTGACTTTC; CDR3: CASSLAGSGTRANVLTF
V: TRBV6-5; D: .; size: once; J: TRBJ2-7; DNA: TGTGCCAGCAGTCCCCCGGGACGGAATACCTACGAGCAGTACTTC; CDR3: CASSPPGRNTYEQYF
V: TRBV2; D: .; size: .; J: TRBJ2-1; DNA: TGTGCCAGCAGCCCCATTGGATCCTACAATGAGCAGTTCTTC; CDR3: CASSPIGSYNEQFF
V: TRBV6-2/TRBV6-3; D: .; size: .; J: TRBJ1-1; DNA: TGTGCCAGCAGTTACGGGGCCCTGGCGAACACTGAAGCTTTCTTT; CDR3: CASSYGALANTEAFF
V: TRBV7-6; D: TRBD1; size: few; J: TRBJ1-5; DNA: TGTGCCAGCAGCTTAGAAGGGGGCGGGAGTCAGCCCCAGCATTTT; CDR3: CASSLEGGGSQPQHF
V: TRBV27; D: .; size: once; J: TRBJ1-2; DNA: TGTGCCAGCAGGACCCTACGGACACACAATTTGATGAACTATGGCTACACCTTC; CDR3: CASRTLRTHNLMNYGYTF
V: TRBV6-1; D: .; size: .; J: TRBJ1-5; DNA: TGTGCCAGCAGTGATAGGGCGGAAGGCAATCAGCCCCAGCATTTT; CDR3: CASSDRAEGNQPQHF
V: TRBV5-1; D: .; size: .; J: TRBJ2-1; DNA: TGCGCCAGCAGCGAGGCCTACACGATCTCCTACAATGAGCAGTTCTTC; CDR3: CASSEAYTISYNEQFF
V: TRBV7-8; D: .; size: .; J: TRBJ1-2; DNA: TGTGCCAGCAGCCCGCAGACAGGCCCACTCGCTAGTGGCTACACCTTC; CDR3: CASSPQTGPLASGYTF
V: TRBV7-2; D: TRBD2; size: .; J: TRBJ2-5; DNA: TGTGCCAGCAGCTTAGTTCCCCTAGCGGGGGAGACCCAGTACTTC; CDR3: CASSLVPLAGETQYF
V: TRBV13; D: TRBD1; size: .; J: TRBJ1-1; DNA: TGTGCCAGCAGCTTGGGTCGACAGGGAGAGGGTTTCTTT; CDR3: CASSLGRQGEGFF
V: TRBV4-2; D: .; size: .; J: TRBJ1-1; DNA: TGTGCCAGCAGTTACAGGAACACTGAAGCTTTCTTT; CDR3: CASSYRNTEAFF
V: TRBV30; D: TRBD2; size: .; J: TRBJ2-7; DNA: TGTGCCTGGAGTGTACGCCTAGCGGGAGTGTTAGACGAGCAGTACTTC; CDR3: CAWSVRLAGVLDEQYF
V: TRBV28; D: .; size: .; J: TRBJ1-5; DNA: TGTGCCAGCAGTTTATGGCAGCAGTTCGCCCAGCCCCAGCATTTT; CDR3: CASSLWQQFAQPQHF
V: TRBV27; D: .; size: once; J: TRBJ2-2; DNA: TGTGCCAGCAGTTTATCCGCCCGCGGGGAGCTGTTTTTT; CDR3: CASSLSARGELFF
V: TRBV28; D: TRBD1; size: .; J: TRBJ1-3; DNA: TGTGCCAGCAGGATCCCTACAGGGGGAGCCACCCCAGGTCTCTCTGGAAACACCATATATTTT; CDR3: CASRIPTGGATPGLSGNTIYF
V: TRBV7-2; D: .; size: .; J: TRBJ2-1; DNA: TGTGCCAGCAGCTTAGCTAGCGCCTCCTACAATGAGCAGTTCTTC; CDR3: CASSLASASYNEQFF
V: TRBV30; D: .; size: .; J: TRBJ2-5; DNA: TGTGCCTGGAGTGTAAACTTCCAAGAGACCCAGTACTTC; CDR3: CAWSVNFQETQYF
V: TRBV6-4; D: .; size: .; J: TRBJ2-3; DNA: TGTGCCAGCAGTGAATCGGGCTGGAGCACAGATACGCAGTATTTT; CDR3: CASSESGWSTDTQYF
V: TRBV7-8; D: .; size: .; J: TRBJ1-3; DNA: TGTGCCAGCAGCTTAGTGGGCAGGGGAAACACCATATATTTT; CDR3: CASSLVGRGNTIYF
V: TRBV27; D: TRBD1; size: once; J: TRBJ1-5; DNA: TGTGCCAGCAGTTTAGGGACAGGGAAGGGGCCCCAGCATTTT; CDR3: CASSLGTGKGPQHF
V: TRBV18; D: .; size: .; J: TRBJ2-7; DNA: TGTGCCAGCTCACCACAGCCAAGCTACGAGCAGTACTTC; CDR3: CASSPQPSYEQYF
V: TRBV18; D: .; size: once; J: TRBJ1-5; DNA: TGTGCCAGCTCATACCAAAATCAGCCCCAGCATTTT; CDR3: CASSYQNQPQHF
V: TRBV7-2; D: TRBD2; size: few; J: TRBJ2-7; DNA: TGTGCCAGCAGCTCCACTAGCGACCCGTCCTACGAGCAGTACTTC; CDR3: CASSSTSDPSYEQYF
V: TRBV2; D: TRBD1; size: .; J: TRBJ1-1; DNA: TGTGCCAGCAGAGGTACAGGGGGCGTTCTAACTTTCTTT; CDR3: CASRGTGGVLTFF
V: TRBV19; D: .; size: .; J: TRBJ1-4; DNA: TGTGCCACCGCCAGGGGAATACTAAATGAAAAACTGTTTTTT; CDR3: CATARGILNEKLFF
V: TRBV19; D: .; size: .; J: TRBJ1-2; DNA: TGTGCCAGTAGTATAGGGACCGCCGGACTGGGGATCGGTGGCTACACCTTC; CDR3: CASSIGTAGLGIGGYTF
V: TRBV14; D: TRBD2; size: .; J: TRBJ2-1; DNA: TGTGCCAGCAGCCTAGCGGGGGCCTACAATGAGCAGTTCTTC; CDR3: CASSLAGAYNEQFF
V: TRBV5-1; D: .; size: .; J: TRBJ1-1; DNA: TGCGCCAGCAGCTTGGAAGTGACAGTGATGAACACTGAAGCTTTCTTT; CDR3: CASSLEVTVMNTEAFF
V: TRBV12-3/TRBV12-4; D: .; size: once; J: TRBJ2-7; DNA: TGTGCCAGCAGCGCAACCTACGAGCAGTACTTC; CDR3: CASSATYEQYF
V: TRBV30; D: .; size: .; J: TRBJ2-2; DNA: TGTGCCTGGAGTCGGACGGCCACCGGGGAGCTGTTTTTT; CDR3: CAWSRTATGELFF
V: TRBV28; D: TRBD1; size: .; J: TRBJ2-7; DNA: TGTGCCAGCAGTTTGGCCGGGACAGGGTTCTCCTACGAGCAGTACTTC; CDR3: CASSLAGTGFSYEQYF
V: TRBV28; D: TRBD2; size: .; J: TRBJ2-7; DNA: TGTGCCAGCAGACCTACTAGCGCGAGCTCCTACGAGCAGTACTTC; CDR3: CASRPTSASSYEQYF
V: TRBV6-6; D: .; size: once; J: TRBJ2-1; DNA: TGTGCCAGCCACTCCTTGGTACATGAGCAGTTCTTC; CDR3: CASHSLVHEQFF
V: TRBV28; D: .; size: .; J: TRBJ1-2; DNA: TGTGCCAGCATTCCTACAGCGGGCGGCTACACCTTC; CDR3: CASIPTAGGYTF
V: TRBV6-5; D: .; size: .; J: TRBJ1-3; DNA: TGTGCCAGCAGTAGGGTCAGGGGTACTGGAAACACCATATATTTT; CDR3: CASSRVRGTGNTIYF
V: TRBV7-2; D: TRBD1; size: .; J: TRBJ1-2; DNA: TGTGCCAGCAACTTACAACGGTCAGGGGGCTATGGCTACACCTTC; CDR3: CASNLQRSGGYGYTF
V: TRBV27; D: .; size: .; J: TRBJ2-7; DNA: TGTGCCAGCAGTCCCTATCCAGGGGAGTCACTCTACGAGCAGTACTTC; CDR3: CASSPYPGESLYEQYF
V: TRBV15; D: .; size: once; J: TRBJ1-2; DNA: TGTGCCACCCGCCCCTCCGAGGGGGTTGAATACGGCTACACCTTC; CDR3: CATRPSEGVEYGYTF
V: TRBV28; D: .; size: .; J: TRBJ2-7; DNA: TGTGCCAGCAGTTTAGTGGGGGGCGAGCAGTACTTC; CDR3: CASSLVGGEQYF
V: TRBV4-2; D: TRBD2; size: .; J: TRBJ2-7; DNA: TGTGCCAGCAGCCAAGTTGCTAGCGGAGGGAGCCGACAAGAGCAGTACTTC; CDR3: CASSQVASGGSRQEQYF
V: TRBV7-3; D: .; size: .; J: TRBJ2-1; DNA: TGTGCCAGCAGCTTAACGGAGGCTGCCTTGCAGTTCTTC; CDR3: CASSLTEAALQFF
V: TRBV28; D: TRBD1; size: .; J: TRBJ1-6; DNA: TGTGCCAGCAGTTTAGGGGACAGGAATTCACCCCTCCACTTT; CDR3: CASSLGDRNSPLHF